Here is one TCR beta chain with its context. Repertoires were generated with immunoSEQ multiplex PCR, while TCRdb's copy carries only in-frame clones and drops some. The sample contains under 20,000 clones, around four fifths of which appear only once. The data originate from a study of OX40 agonist ivuxolimab in advanced cancers. Germline loops: CDR1 MNHEY, CDR2 SMNVEV (reference sequence). This CDR3 spans 14 amino acids. V lost 6 bases and J lost 4; bases outside the gene matches: 7. The gene calls are TRBV27 and TRBJ2-7; TRBD2 aligns across 9 bases. Specimen: CD4+ or CD8+ T cells sorted from blood, collected in a trial of the OX40 agonist ivuxolimab. This TCR was recovered from an adult with an advanced solid tumor such as melanoma, head and neck, liver or kidney cancer. CDR3 amino acids: CASRSLAGTYEQYF. The CDR3 DNA sequence: TGTGCCAGCAGGAGTCTAGCGGGGACATACGAGCAGTACTTC.